Following are 29 T cell receptor beta chains from one sample sequenced in a study of T cells in Graves' hyperthyroidism and ophthalmopathy. Amplification yielded TCR beta CDR3 regions, with RNA transcripts as the source. The TCR CDR3 first-round RT-PCR relied on the HTBI primer set. TCRdb re-called the multiplex PCR reads with MiXCR, one entry per CDR3 protein. The sample includes 800,000 or so distinct CDR3 sequences, over 35% of them seen just once. The specimen sequenced was blood. The receptor source for this set is a man aged 18 to 29 with Graves' hyperthyroidism.

This clonotype was seen a handful of times. The chain joins TRBV12-3 or TRBV12-4 to TRBJ1-3; TRBD1 is a possible D gene (5 bases). V lost 7 bases and J lost 4, with 14 bases in between. CDR3 length: 14 amino acids. The CDR3 loop reads CASNQRQGGNTIYF. The CDR3 DNA follows: TGTGCCAGCAACCAGAGGCAGGGAGGAAACACCATATATTTT.

This clonotype occurred many times. The rearrangement links TRBV10-3 to TRBJ2-7, with D possibly TRBD2 on 7 matching bases. This CDR3 spans 12 amino acids. Germline CDR1 and CDR2: ENHRY and SYGVKD. V lost 7 bases and J 5 bases, leaving 12 bases between the germline ends. CDR3 DNA: TGTGCCATCACCGAAGGGGGGGACGAGCAGTACTTC. Translating gives CAITEGGDEQYF.

J is TRBJ1-6 and V is TRBV6-1; 9 nucleotides agree with TRBD1. The CDR3 runs 14 residues. The junction had 9 bases not matched to a gene; V was cut back by 5 bases and J by 13 bases. The germline CDR1 and CDR2 sequences are MNHNS and SASEGT. CDR3 loop: CASSTSQGASPLHF. In DNA form, the CDR3 reads TGTGCCAGCAGTACCTCACAGGGGGCATCGCCCCTCCACTTT.

The chain couples TRBV7-9 to TRBJ1-1; 8 bases agree with TRBD1. V was pared by 3 bases and J by 5 bases, with 11 bases of the junction left unmatched. Germline loops: CDR1 SEHNR, CDR2 FQNEAQ (reference sequence). CDR3 size: 16 residues. CDR3 sequence (DNA): TGTGCCAGCAGCTTGAAGTTGCAGGGGGCGAAAACTGAAGCTTTCTTT. Translating gives CASSLKLQGAKTEAFF. The full variable domain, with the rest looked up from reference TRBV7-9 and TRBJ1-1, is DTGVSQNPRHKITKRGQNVTFRCDPISEHNRLYWYRQTLGQGPEFLTYFQNEAQLEKSRLLSDRFSAERPKGSFSTLEIQRTEQGDSAMYLCASSLKLQGAKTEAFFGQGTRLTVV.

J is TRBJ1-6 and V is TRBV5-5; TRBD1 matches 11 bases. CDR3 length: 15 amino acids. CDR1 and CDR2 (germline): SGHKS, YYEKEE (reference sequence). Losses at the gene ends were 2 bases for V and 10 bases for J; bases not matched to a gene: 5. The CDR3 region has the DNA TGTGCCAGCAGCTTCACGGGACAGGGGGTATCACCCCTCCACTTT. Translating gives CASSFTGQGVSPLHF.

CDR3 region: CATGAFSTQYF. The CDR3 DNA reads TGTGCCACCGGGGCGTTTAGTACGCAGTATTTT. The chain is built from TRBV6-5 and TRBJ2-3, with D tentatively TRBD1 or TRBD2 (5 bases each). This CDR3 contains 11 residues. V was trimmed by 10 bases and J by 8 bases, leaving 13 bases between them. Germline assignment: CDR1 MNHEY and CDR2 SVGAGI.

Worth noting for this clonotype: Its ends do not fully match the called genes, so a read error is possible. V is TRBV10-3 and J is TRBJ1-2; 10 bases align to TRBD1. Germline CDR1 reads ENHRY; CDR2 reads SYGVKD. The CDR3 has 16 amino acids. CDR3 in DNA: TGTGCCAGCAGTCGCCCCGGGACAGGGGTTGTCTATGGCTACACCTTC. It specifies CASSRPGTGVVYGYTF.

The rearrangement uses TRBV19 and TRBJ2-5, with 13 bases matching TRBD2. This CDR3 region has 17 residues. In germline, CDR1 is LNHDA, CDR2 SQIVND (reference sequence). With V trimmed by 9 bases and J by 5 bases, 15 bases remained unmatched. Written as DNA, the CDR3 is TGTGCCAGCAGCACATTTCGGACTAGCGGGGGATGGGAGACCCAGTACTTC. Protein product: CASSTFRTSGGWETQYF.

The chain couples TRBV29-1 to TRBJ1-1; D might be TRBD1 (5 bases). The ends were cut back, 8 bases at V and 2 bases at J, with 21 bases in the middle. There are 15 residues in the CDR3. Germline values: CDR1 SQVTM, CDR2 ANQGSEA. The DNA for the CDR3 is TGCAGCACCCGGGACGGAGATACTAGAAACACTGAAGCTTTCTTT. Translating it yields CSTRDGDTRNTEAFF.

This clonotype has a count of ten or more. V and J are TRBV5-1 and TRBJ1-2; possible D gene TRBD1, 6 bases. The V end was cut by 2 bases, the J end by 8 bases, with 16 bases between. Germline V CDR1 and CDR2: SGHRS, YFSETQ. This CDR3 contains 14 residues. CDR3 amino acids: CASSFEAGDRGYTF. The CDR3 region has the DNA TGCGCCAGCAGCTTCGAGGCAGGGGATAGGGGCTACACCTTC.

V gene TRBV4-1 combines with J gene TRBJ1-1; 7 bases fit TRBD1. CDR3 length: 19 amino acids. J was trimmed by 0 bases and V by 4 bases; bases with no gene match: 17. CDR1 and CDR2 from the germline V gene are MGHRA and YSYEKL. CDR3 nucleotides: TGCGCCAGCAGCCTCATAACTTTGACAGGGCGTGTGATGAACACTGAAGCTTTCTTT. Amino acids: CASSLITLTGRVMNTEAFF.

This clonotype was seen more than once but under ten times. The rearrangement joins TRBV4-2 to TRBJ1-4; 10 positions agree with TRBD1. This CDR3 region has 13 residues. Germline-derived CDR1 and CDR2 are LGHNA and YNFKEQ. Germline trimming cut 0 bases from V and 14 bases from J; bases unmatched to any gene: 3. CDR3 protein: CASSQEGQGNLFF. The CDR3 region has the DNA TGTGCCAGCAGCCAAGAGGGACAGGGGAACCTGTTTTTT.

The sample holds one count of this clonotype. A much more abundant neighbour one base away suggests this may be a read error. The rearrangement joins TRBV19 to TRBJ1-4; no reliable D call. The CDR3 runs to 15 residues. V lost 8 bases to trimming and J lost 8 bases, with 21 bases between them. CDR1 and CDR2 (germline): LNHDA, SQIVND (reference sequence). CDR3 amino acids: CASAAYLGSWEKLFF. The CDR3 nucleotides read TGTGCCAGTGCCGCCTACCTGGGGTCGTGGGAAAAACTGTTTTTT.

Many counts were recorded for this clonotype. The gene calls are TRBV4-1 and TRBJ1-2; 7 positions match TRBD1. The V segment lost 3 bases and the J segment 7 bases; nucleotides outside the gene matches: 5. There are 13 residues in the CDR3. CDR1 and CDR2 (germline): MGHRA, YSYEKL. The chain's CDR3 is CASSHGTAIGYTF. As DNA, the CDR3 is TGCGCCAGCAGCCATGGGACAGCAATTGGCTACACCTTC.

This chain joins TRBV12-3 or TRBV12-4 and TRBJ2-5; 14 bases are shared with TRBD2. The CDR3 length is 15 residues. With V trimmed by 5 bases and J by 4 bases, 3 bases remained unmatched. The CDR3 loop is CASSGTSGSPETQYF. CDR3 DNA sequence: TGTGCCAGCAGTGGGACTAGCGGGAGTCCAGAGACCCAGTACTTC.

In regard to this clonotype: One end of the junction does not line up with germline, which may come from a read error. V usage is TRBV7-2 and J usage is TRBJ1-5, with D hard to call. This CDR3 is 14 amino acids long. Germline values: CDR1 SGHTA, CDR2 FQGNSA. The CDR3 reads CASSLAGVGQPRHF. Written as DNA, the CDR3 is TGTGCCAGCAGCTTGGCCGGGGTAGGTCAGCCCCGGCATTTT.

The chain recombines TRBV7-3 with TRBJ1-2, with unresolved D. Germline loops: CDR1 SGHTA, CDR2 FQGTGA. With 4 bases removed from V and 8 bases from J, the gap between germline ends came to 14 bases. This CDR3 is built from 13 residues. CDR3 in DNA: TGTGCCAGCAGCTCGGATACTACTGAGGGCTACACCTTC. It translates to CASSSDTTEGYTF. Combining the CDR3 with reference TRBV7-3 and TRBJ1-2 gives the whole variable domain GAGVSQTPSNKVTEKGKYVELRCDPISGHTALYWYRQSLGQGPEFLIYFQGTGAADDSGLPNDRFFAVRPEGSVSTLKIQRTERGDSAVYLCASSSDTTEGYTFGSGTRLTVV.

The chain joins TRBV25-1 to TRBJ1-1, with 11 positions matching TRBD1. Per germline, CDR1 MGHDK and CDR2 SYGVNS. The CDR3 is 13 amino acids. Germline trimming cut 6 bases from V and 12 bases from J; bases unmatched to any gene: 9. CDR3 amino acids: CASRTDRGLRTFF. The CDR3 region has the DNA TGTGCCAGCAGGACGGACAGGGGGCTGAGAACTTTCTTT.

This clonotype appeared many times. V is TRBV7-9 and J is TRBJ2-7; D gene ambiguous. This CDR3 contains 11 residues. Deletions cut 11 bases from V and 3 bases from J, with 11 bases between. Looked up from germline, CDR1 is SEHNR and CDR2 is FQNEAQ (reference sequence). CDR3 in DNA: TGTGCCGAGGAAAGCGACTACGAGCAGTACTTC. Its translation: CAEESDYEQYF.

CDR3 loop: CSARGPGGANEKLFF. CDR3 in DNA: TGCAGTGCTAGAGGACCGGGAGGAGCTAATGAAAAACTGTTTTTT. The J gene is TRBJ1-4, the V gene TRBV20-1; the D is unclear. The CDR3 has 15 amino acids. Trimming removed 1 base at V and 3 bases at J, with 12 bases between. Germline assignment: CDR1 DFQATT and CDR2 SNEGSKA (reference sequence).

The chain employs TRBV9 and TRBJ1-1; D might be TRBD1 (5 bases). The CDR3 loop spans 17 amino acids. Germline CDR1 is SGDLS and CDR2 is YYNGEE. Trimming took 2 bases from V and 6 from J, leaving 23 bases between them. For the CDR3, the DNA is TGTGCCAGCAGCGTGCATCCCGGGGTACAGGACCACGCTGAAGCTTTCTTT. Amino acid sequence: CASSVHPGVQDHAEAFF.

As to this clonotype: The junction does not match germline at one end; this may be a read error. The CDR3 region has the DNA TGTGCGAACAGCAGAGATAGCGGCGCGAACCTCGAGGGCTACACTTTC. Translation: CANSRDSGANLEGYTF. The chain couples TRBV15 to TRBJ1-2; D is uncertain. The CDR3 runs 16 residues. CDR1 is LNHNV, CDR2 YYDKDF, per germline (reference sequence).

This chain connects TRBV5-1 to TRBJ2-7, with TRBD1 matching over 9 bases. The germline V gene has CDR1 SGHRS and CDR2 YFSETQ. CDR3 length: 15 amino acids. The ends lost 4 bases at V and 4 bases at J; junction bases unmatched: 9. CDR3 sequence (DNA): TGCGCCAGCAGCGATGGGACAGGGTTTGAGTACGAGCAGTACTTC. Amino acids: CASSDGTGFEYEQYF.

This clonotype has a count of ten or more. This chain links TRBV29-1 with TRBJ1-2; 8 bases line up with TRBD1. The V gene end was trimmed by 7 bases and the J gene end by 7 bases; junction bases not matched to a gene: 11. CDR1 is SQVTM and CDR2 is ANQGSEA in the germline V gene. The length of the CDR3 is 13 residues. CDR3: CSGTGTGSFGYTF. CDR3 nucleotides: TGCAGCGGAACCGGGACAGGCTCGTTTGGCTACACCTTC.

This clonotype was counted a few times. The V and J genes are TRBV10-2 and TRBJ2-5; 13 bases agree with TRBD2. Trimming took 5 bases from V and 5 from J; bases not matched to a gene: 17. CDR1 and CDR2 from the germline V gene are WSHSY and SAAADI. The CDR3 spans 19 residues. In nucleotides, the CDR3 is TGCGCCAGCAGTACCCCGGGACTAGCGGGGAATATTTTGGGGGAGACCCAGTACTTC. It translates to CASSTPGLAGNILGETQYF.

This clonotype was counted at least ten times. This sequence joins TRBV19 and TRBJ1-6; 10 bases line up with TRBD1. CDR1 is LNHDA and CDR2 is SQIVND in the germline V gene (reference sequence). Trimming removed 5 bases from V and 7 bases from J; junction bases left unmatched: 5. This CDR3 contains 15 residues. The CDR3 coding sequence is TGTGCCAGTAGTGCGACAGGGGGCTCGAATTCACCCCTCCACTTT. This encodes CASSATGGSNSPLHF.

The chain is built from TRBV13 and TRBJ2-3; D uncertain. Between the trimmed V and J ends, which lost 2 bases and 5 bases, there was a span of 20 bases. This CDR3 contains 17 residues. Germline values: CDR1 PRHDT, CDR2 FYEKMQ (reference sequence). CDR3 sequence: CASSLLMAVLKLDTQYF. The CDR3 bases are TGTGCCAGCAGCTTATTGATGGCGGTTTTGAAATTAGATACGCAGTATTTT.

Concerning this clonotype: A clone one base away is much larger, so this may be a read error. This chain links TRBV9 with TRBJ1-2; D remains unclear. There are 13 residues in the CDR3. CDR1 and CDR2 from the germline V gene are SGDLS and YYNGEE. The chain's CDR3 is CTSRSPRDYGYTF. Written as DNA, the CDR3 is TGTACCAGCAGGTCCCCACGGGATTATGGCTACACCTTC.

There are many counts of this clonotype. One junction end disagrees with the germline gene, perhaps due to a read error. This chain uses TRBV12-3 or TRBV12-4 with TRBJ2-2; the D is unclear. The CDR3 extends over 13 amino acids. The CDR3 nucleotides read TGTGCCAGTAGTTGGACGGTCACCGGGGAGCTGTTTTTT. Its translation: CASSWTVTGELFF.